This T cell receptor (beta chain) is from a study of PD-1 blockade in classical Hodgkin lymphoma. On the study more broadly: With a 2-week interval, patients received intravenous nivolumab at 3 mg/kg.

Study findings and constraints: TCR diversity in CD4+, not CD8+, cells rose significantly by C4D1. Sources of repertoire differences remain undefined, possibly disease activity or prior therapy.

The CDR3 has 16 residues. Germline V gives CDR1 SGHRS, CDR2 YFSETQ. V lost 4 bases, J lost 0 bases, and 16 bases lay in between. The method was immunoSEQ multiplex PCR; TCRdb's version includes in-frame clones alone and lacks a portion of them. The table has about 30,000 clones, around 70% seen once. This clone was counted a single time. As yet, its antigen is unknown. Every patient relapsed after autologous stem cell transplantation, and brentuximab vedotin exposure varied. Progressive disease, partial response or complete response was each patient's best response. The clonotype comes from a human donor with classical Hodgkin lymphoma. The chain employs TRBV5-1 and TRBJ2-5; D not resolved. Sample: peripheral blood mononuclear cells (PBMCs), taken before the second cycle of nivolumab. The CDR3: CASSIKLDGYQETQYF. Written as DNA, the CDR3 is TGCGCCAGCAGCATAAAACTTGACGGGTACCAAGAGACCCAGTACTTC.